This entry lists 10 T cell receptor beta chains sequenced from one sample in a study of T cell responses to AZD1222 COVID-19 vaccine. Profiling relied on immunoSEQ multiplex PCR, and the TCRdb table lists in-frame clones only, not all of them. The sample shows some 120,000 clones, approximately 83% of them seen only once. This sample comprised peripheral blood, obtained on day 0 of MenACWY control vaccination. Receptor source: an adult in good health.

This chain links TRBV9 with TRBJ1-1; TRBD1 is a possible D gene (5 bases). Per the germline V gene, CDR1 is SGDLS and CDR2 is YYNGEE. The V end was cut by 4 bases, the J end by 4 bases, with 14 bases between. This CDR3 region has 14 residues. CDR3 protein: CASSPLTGTTEAFF. The CDR3 coding sequence is TGTGCCAGCAGCCCCTTAACCGGGACCACTGAAGCTTTCTTT.

The chain recombines TRBV12-3 or TRBV12-4 with TRBJ1-6; D ambiguous. The CDR3 contains 13 residues. V lost 3 bases to trimming and J lost 8 bases, with 8 bases between them. The CDR3 DNA reads TGTGCCAGCAGTTTGAGCAGTGATTCACCCCTCCACTTT. Protein sequence: CASSLSSDSPLHF.

This clone was detected only once. V and J are TRBV7-6 and TRBJ2-1, with 7 bases identical to TRBD1. CDR3 length: 15 residues. The germline CDR1 and CDR2 sequences are SGHVS and FNYEAQ. With 5 bases clipped from V and 2 bases from J, the junction kept 6 bases outside the gene matches. In nucleotides, the CDR3 is TGTGCCAGCAGCCTAGGGACAGAACCCTACAATGAGCAGTTCTTC. As protein: CASSLGTEPYNEQFF.

The rearrangement links TRBV5-1 to TRBJ2-1, with D possibly matching TRBD1 (6 bases). V was trimmed by 4 bases and J by 10 bases, leaving 18 bases between them. From germline, CDR1 is SGHRS and CDR2 YFSETQ. The CDR3 runs to 14 residues. Written as DNA, the CDR3 is TGCGCCAGCAGCACGGGACAACCCACCGGGGAGCAGTTCTTC. It codes for CASSTGQPTGEQFF.

J is TRBJ2-3 and V is TRBV24-1; 7 bases line up with TRBD1. Trimming took 7 bases from V and 2 from J; bases not matched to a gene: 8. The CDR3 runs to 15 residues. Germline assignment: CDR1 KGHDR and CDR2 SFDVKD. Here the CDR3 reads CATRGRTGNTDTQYF. Written as DNA, the CDR3 is TGTGCCACCAGAGGCCGGACAGGAAACACAGATACGCAGTATTTT.

This chain joins TRBV6-5 and TRBJ1-5; 7 bases match TRBD1. V lost 0 bases to trimming and J lost 7 bases; unmatched junction nucleotides: 9. Germline CDR1 and CDR2: MNHEY and SVGAGI. The CDR3 runs to 16 residues. CDR3 region: CASSYSSGGVGQPQHF. The CDR3 DNA reads TGTGCCAGCAGTTACTCGTCAGGGGGTGTAGGCCAGCCCCAGCATTTT.

The chain recombines TRBV7-2 with TRBJ1-3, with TRBD1 as a possible D gene (6 bases). The CDR3 loop spans 15 amino acids. V gave up 5 bases and J gave up 2 bases, with 13 bases separating them. Germline V gene lookup returns CDR1 SGHTA and CDR2 FQGNSA. The CDR3 is CASSQAGTPGNTIYF. For the CDR3, the DNA is TGTGCCAGCAGCCAAGCCGGGACACCTGGAAACACCATATATTTT.

This clone has only a few counts. The chain joins TRBV9 to TRBJ1-1; D not resolved. The CDR3 consists of 15 residues. The germline V gene encodes CDR1 SGDLS and CDR2 YYNGEE. V was shortened by 2 bases and J by 1 base, with 12 bases between the two germline ends. CDR3 in DNA: TGTGCCAGCAGCGTCGCCAGTCGGGGGAACACTGAAGCTTTCTTT. Translating gives CASSVASRGNTEAFF.

This chain joins TRBV5-1 and TRBJ2-5; 10 bases agree with TRBD2. Unmatched junction bases numbered 7, after V lost 1 base and J lost 4 bases. This CDR3 comprises 16 residues. In germline, CDR1 is SGHRS, CDR2 YFSETQ. The CDR3 is CASSLQSGGARETQYF. The CDR3, as DNA: TGCGCCAGCAGCTTGCAAAGCGGGGGGGCGCGAGAGACCCAGTACTTC.

The chain is built from TRBV5-5 and TRBJ1-2; 9 nucleotides match TRBD1. Per germline, CDR1 SGHKS and CDR2 YYEKEE (reference sequence). V was clipped by 4 bases and J by 6 bases; unmatched bases: 10. The CDR3 is made up of 15 amino acids. The CDR3 bases are TGTGCCAGCAGCATTTCGGGACAGGGACCCAATGGCTACACCTTC. Its translation is CASSISGQGPNGYTF. Complete variable domain (other parts from reference TRBV5-5 and TRBJ1-2): DAGVTQSPTHLIKTRGQQVTLRCSPISGHKSVSWYQQVLGQGPQFIFQYYEKEERGRGNFPDRFSARQFPNYSSELNVNALLLGDSALYLCASSISGQGPNGYTFGSGTRLTVV.